A selection of T cell receptor beta chains follows, all from one sample in a study of blood T cells in healthy people across ages. A single record per CDR3 protein comes from TCRdb applying MiXCR to the 5' RACE reads. Seen here are roughly 1 million distinct CDR3 sequences, under 30% observed once, and the top ten hold about 0.8%. Separately, the same data were catalogued under a study of T cells of mothers and their children.

The material sequenced was blood. All receptors derive from a girl aged 2 to 9 in good health. The CDR3 runs from the conserved cysteine through the conserved F or W. A D gene is named only where the DNA matches it firmly. The listing skips clone size in some rows; elsewhere it reads once, few, many or a size class.

j_call | clone_size | d_call | v_call | cdr3_aa | cdr3_nt
TRBJ2-5 | many | TRBD2 | TRBV12-3/TRBV12-4 | CASSLTSGSETQYF | TGTGCCAGCAGTTTGACTAGCGGGTCCGAGACCCAGTACTTC
TRBJ2-5 | few | - | TRBV1 | CTSSQDICQGKETQYF | TGCACCAGCAGCCAAGATATCTGTCAGGGTAAAGAGACCCAGTACTTC
TRBJ2-1 | - | - | TRBV14 | CASSQKGAGYNEQFF | TGTGCCAGCAGCCAAAAAGGAGCAGGGTACAATGAGCAGTTCTTC
TRBJ2-1 | - | TRBD1 | TRBV5-1 | CASSHRDRGSRGPYNEQFF | TGCGCCAGCAGCCACAGGGACAGGGGTTCTAGAGGTCCCTACAATGAGCAGTTCTTC
TRBJ2-5 | - | - | TRBV28 | CASSAGWIQETQYF | TGTGCCAGCAGTGCGGGGTGGATCCAAGAGACCCAGTACTTC
TRBJ2-1 | few | - | TRBV20-1 | CSAAHRELPYDEQFF | TGCAGTGCTGCTCACCGGGAGCTCCCGTACGATGAGCAGTTCTTC
TRBJ2-5 | few | - | TRBV7-2 | CASSRGSEETQYF | TGTGCCAGCAGCCGAGGTTCGGAGGAGACCCAGTACTTC
TRBJ1-5 | many | - | TRBV4-3 | CASSQDMAGPNQPQHF | TGCGCCAGCAGCCAAGATATGGCGGGCCCCAATCAGCCCCAGCATTTT
TRBJ2-7 | few | TRBD1 | TRBV20-1 | CSAANGQVYEQYF | TGCAGTGCCGCTAACGGACAGGTTTACGAGCAGTACTTC
TRBJ2-3 | few | TRBD2 | TRBV10-1 | CASSDGLAGFQYF | TGCGCCAGCAGTGACGGACTAGCGGGATTCCAGTATTTT
TRBJ2-6 | - | TRBD1 | TRBV28 | CASGPTGAGANVLTF | TGTGCCAGCGGACCGACAGGGGCAGGGGCCAACGTCCTGACTTTC
TRBJ2-1 | - | - | TRBV7-9 | CASSSPWGLYNEQFF | TGTGCCAGTAGTTCCCCTTGGGGGTTGTACAATGAGCAGTTCTTC
TRBJ1-4 | - | - | TRBV7-8 | CASSFRRRPTNEKLFF | TGTGCCAGCAGCTTCCGGAGGAGACCAACTAATGAAAAACTGTTTTTT
TRBJ2-3 | few | - | TRBV4-2 | CASSQDPDRTDTQYF | TGTGCCAGCAGCCAAGATCCAGACCGTACAGATACGCAGTATTTT
TRBJ2-1 | few | TRBD2 | TRBV6-1 | CASSPGLAGIGADNEQFF | TGTGCCAGCAGCCCGGGACTAGCGGGAATTGGAGCCGACAATGAGCAGTTCTTC
TRBJ2-7 | few | TRBD2 | TRBV5-4 | CASSPGLQAGKQYF | TGTGCCAGCAGCCCGGGACTACAGGCGGGGAAGCAGTACTTC
TRBJ1-6 | few | TRBD1 | TRBV28 | CASTPTGAGNSPLHF | TGTGCCAGCACCCCCACAGGGGCGGGTAATTCACCCCTCCACTTT
TRBJ1-1 | - | - | TRBV29-1 | CSVEDSALKAFF | TGCAGCGTTGAAGATAGCGCCCTGAAAGCTTTCTTT
TRBJ2-7 | few | - | TRBV3-1 | CASSHSPDGYEQYF | TGTGCCAGCAGCCACTCCCCGGACGGCTACGAGCAGTACTTC
TRBJ1-1 | few | - | TRBV7-9 | CASSSSGGAYEAFF | TGTGCCAGCAGCTCCTCGGGGGGGGCCTATGAAGCTTTCTTT
TRBJ2-7 | - | TRBD2 | TRBV9 | CASSVAASGSFYEQYF | TGTGCCAGCAGCGTAGCTGCTAGCGGGAGTTTCTACGAGCAGTACTTC
TRBJ1-1 | - | - | TRBV5-1 | CATTGENTEAFF | TGCGCCACCACCGGGGAGAACACTGAAGCTTTCTTT
TRBJ2-2 | - | TRBD2 | TRBV2 | CASSLRGGKNTGELFF | TGTGCCAGCAGTCTGCGGGGGGGCAAGAACACCGGGGAGCTGTTTTTT
TRBJ2-4 | - | - | TRBV23-1 | CASSQSFICRAHIQYF | TGCGCCAGCAGTCAATCGTTCATTTGCAGGGCCCACATTCAGTACTTC
TRBJ2-4 | few | - | TRBV18 | CASSPPGAFQYF | TGTGCCAGCTCACCACCGGGGGCATTTCAGTACTTC
TRBJ1-5 | few | - | TRBV20-1 | CSARISGGNQPQHF | TGCAGTGCTAGAATTTCGGGGGGTAATCAGCCCCAGCATTTT
TRBJ1-2 | - | - | TRBV24-1 | CARPGNYGHTF | TGTGCCAGACCAGGGAACTATGGCCACACCTTC
TRBJ1-1 | few | TRBD1 | TRBV6-5 | CASSYAPGQGAVRVTEAFF | TGTGCCAGCAGTTACGCCCCGGGACAGGGGGCCGTGAGGGTCACTGAAGCTTTCTTT
TRBJ2-1 | - | - | TRBV11-3 | CASSLEQAEDEQFF | TGTGCCAGCAGCTTAGAACAGGCGGAGGATGAGCAGTTCTTC
TRBJ2-7 | few | - | TRBV10-3 | CAISESEGAPFDEQYF | TGTGCCATCAGTGAGTCGGAGGGGGCTCCGTTCGACGAGCAGTACTTC
TRBJ2-1 | few | - | TRBV5-1 | CASSLMYNEQFF | TGCGCCAGCAGCTTGATGTACAATGAGCAGTTCTTC
TRBJ2-7 | few | - | TRBV7-9 | CASSPRDTDSYEQYF | TGTGCCAGCAGCCCGCGGGACACGGACTCCTACGAGCAGTACTTC
TRBJ2-1 | few | - | TRBV7-9 | CASSLIVAIPSYNEQFF | TGTGCCAGCAGCCTCATCGTCGCCATCCCCTCCTACAATGAGCAGTTCTTC
TRBJ2-7 | few | - | TRBV6-2/TRBV6-3 | CASSFSGEHYF | TGTGCCAGCAGTTTTAGTGGAGAGCATTACTTC
TRBJ2-5 | - | - | TRBV29-1 | CSVSRVWDRETQYF | TGCAGCGTTTCCAGGGTTTGGGATCGAGAGACCCAGTACTTC
TRBJ2-7 | - | - | TRBV6-5 | CASSYSVQGYEQYF | TGTGCCAGCAGTTACAGCGTACAGGGCTACGAGCAGTACTTC
TRBJ2-1 | - | - | TRBV24-1 | CATSDFSYPNEQFF | TGTGCCACCAGTGATTTTTCCTACCCCAATGAGCAGTTCTTC
TRBJ1-4 | - | - | TRBV4-1 | CASSQDLPLEKLFF | TGCGCCAGCAGCCAAGATCTCCCTCTTGAAAAACTGTTTTTT
TRBJ1-5 | - | - | TRBV15 | CATSRDLGQPQHF | TGTGCCACCAGCAGAGATCTGGGGCAGCCCCAGCATTTT
TRBJ1-4 | - | - | TRBV29-1 | CSAVDSFREKLFF | TGCAGCGCCGTGGACAGTTTTCGGGAAAAACTGTTTTTT
TRBJ2-1 | few | TRBD1 | TRBV7-2 | CASSEGAGNEQFF | TGTGCCAGCAGCGAGGGGGCAGGGAATGAGCAGTTCTTC
TRBJ2-5 | - | TRBD1 | TRBV7-6 | CASSLPTGTGEAEETQYF | TGTGCCAGCAGCTTACCCACCGGGACAGGGGAGGCCGAAGAGACCCAGTACTTC
TRBJ1-5 | few | - | TRBV7-9 | CASSSEGYQPQHF | TGTGCCAGCAGCTCAGAGGGTTATCAGCCCCAGCATTTT
TRBJ2-7 | few | - | TRBV9 | CASSLTGNGQYEQYF | TGTGCCAGCAGCCTCACAGGAAACGGGCAGTACGAGCAGTACTTC
TRBJ2-1 | - | - | TRBV10-3 | CAISGGSGPRGPVDEQFF | TGTGCCATCAGTGGGGGGTCCGGTCCACGGGGCCCGGTCGATGAGCAGTTCTTC
TRBJ2-7 | few | TRBD1 | TRBV19 | CASSGRGQSYEQYF | TGTGCCAGTAGTGGCAGGGGGCAATCCTACGAGCAGTACTTC
TRBJ2-1 | - | - | TRBV2 | CARHDLYGNEQFF | TGTGCCAGACACGACTTATACGGGAATGAGCAGTTCTTC
TRBJ1-5 | few | - | TRBV12-3/TRBV12-4 | CASKQGWGNQPQHF | TGTGCCAGCAAGCAGGGTTGGGGGAATCAGCCCCAGCATTTT
TRBJ2-5 | - | - | TRBV5-1 | CASSSRQETRLYF | TGCGCCAGCAGCTCCCGACAGGAAACTCGCCTGTACTTC
TRBJ1-1 | - | TRBD1 | TRBV29-1 | CSVINRGNTEAFF | TGCAGCGTGATAAACAGGGGGAACACTGAAGCTTTCTTT
TRBJ2-7 | once | - | TRBV20-1 | CSVGGGLEAYEQYF | TGCAGTGTGGGAGGGGGTTTAGAGGCCTACGAGCAGTACTTC
TRBJ2-6 | few | - | TRBV12-3/TRBV12-4 | CASRPAGANVLTF | TGTGCCAGCCGACCTGCTGGGGCCAACGTCCTGACTTTC
TRBJ2-5 | - | - | TRBV6-2/TRBV6-3 | CASSTRRLEVGETQYF | TGTGCCAGCAGCACGAGACGACTAGAGGTGGGAGAGACCCAGTACTTC
TRBJ2-1 | - | - | TRBV7-9 | CASSLAPGPSDEQFF | TGTGCCAGCAGCTTAGCGCCGGGACCTAGCGATGAGCAGTTCTTC
TRBJ2-7 | - | TRBD1 | TRBV20-1 | CSALDDRGDLYEQYF | TGCAGTGCTCTCGACGACAGGGGGGACCTTTACGAGCAGTACTTC
TRBJ1-2 | - | TRBD1 | TRBV4-1 | CASRSPGGNYGYTF | TGCGCCAGCAGATCCCCAGGGGGGAACTATGGCTACACCTTC
TRBJ2-3 | few | - | TRBV28 | CASSLWFQETQYF | TGTGCCAGCAGTTTATGGTTCCAAGAGACCCAGTACTTT
TRBJ2-7 | few | TRBD2 | TRBV5-1 | CASSLAVAGEYYEQYF | TGCGCCAGCAGCTTGGCGGTAGCGGGAGAGTACTACGAGCAGTACTTC